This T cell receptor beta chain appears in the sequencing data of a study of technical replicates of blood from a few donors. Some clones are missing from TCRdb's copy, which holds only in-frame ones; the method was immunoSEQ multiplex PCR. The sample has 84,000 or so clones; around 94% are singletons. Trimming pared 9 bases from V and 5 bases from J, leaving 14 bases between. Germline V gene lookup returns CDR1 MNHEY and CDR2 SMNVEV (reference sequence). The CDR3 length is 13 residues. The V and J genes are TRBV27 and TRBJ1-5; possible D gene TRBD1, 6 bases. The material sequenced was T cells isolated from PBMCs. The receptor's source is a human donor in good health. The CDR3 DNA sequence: TGTGCCAGGCGGAGGGGGGGGGATCAGCCCCAGCATTTT. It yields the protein CARRRGGDQPQHF.